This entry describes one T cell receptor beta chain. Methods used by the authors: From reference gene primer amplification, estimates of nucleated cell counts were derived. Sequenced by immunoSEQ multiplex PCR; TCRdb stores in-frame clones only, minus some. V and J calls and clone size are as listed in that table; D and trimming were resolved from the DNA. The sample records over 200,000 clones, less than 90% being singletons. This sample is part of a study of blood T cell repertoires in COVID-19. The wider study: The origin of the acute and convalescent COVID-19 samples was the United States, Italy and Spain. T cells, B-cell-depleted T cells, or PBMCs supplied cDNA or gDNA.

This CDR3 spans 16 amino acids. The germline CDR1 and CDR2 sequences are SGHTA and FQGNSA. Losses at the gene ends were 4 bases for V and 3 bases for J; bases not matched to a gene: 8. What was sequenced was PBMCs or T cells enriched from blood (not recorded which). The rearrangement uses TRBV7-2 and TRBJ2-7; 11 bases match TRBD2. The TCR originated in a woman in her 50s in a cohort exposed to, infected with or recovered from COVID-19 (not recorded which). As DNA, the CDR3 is TGTGCCAGCAGCTCCGACCCTAGCGGGGGGATCTACGAGCAGTACTTC. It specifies CASSSDPSGGIYEQYF.